These 18 T cell receptor beta chains came from one sample sequenced in a study of beta chain features in type 1 diabetes. General study points: There was a moderate but significant shortening of TCRB CDR3s in all four CD4+ subsets of Type 1 diabetes patients.

What was sequenced were expressed TCRB transcripts, since all of the isolated RNA had been reverse transcribed. Only in-frame clones appear in the TCRdb table, and some are missing; sequencing was by immunoSEQ multiplex PCR. Altogether approximately 600,000 clones are present, around an eighth being singletons, with the ten largest covering about 0.11%. Their specific antigens are unknown. Material for sequencing was naive CD4+ T cells from blood. The receptors shown here come from a man aged 25-45 years with type 1 diabetes.

This sequence joins TRBV28 and TRBJ2-7; TRBD1 agrees at 8 bases. The J segment lost 5 bases and the V segment lost 4 bases, leaving 7 bases of the junction unmatched. The CDR3 contains 14 residues. Per germline, CDR1 MDHEN and CDR2 SYDVKM. The CDR3 is CASSSGQGTHEQYF. CDR3 bases: TGTGCCAGCAGTTCCGGACAGGGTACCCACGAGCAGTACTTC. Full variable domain (outside the CDR3, taken from reference TRBV28 and TRBJ2-7): DVKVTQSSRYLVKRTGEKVFLECVQDMDHENMFWYRQDPGLGLRLIYFSYDVKMKEKGDIPEGYSVSREKKERFSLILESASTNQTSMYLCASSSGQGTHEQYFGPGTRLTVT.

The chain's CDR3 is CASSLLGTGGNTEAFF. The CDR3 DNA reads TGCGCCAGCAGCTTGCTTGGTACAGGGGGAAACACTGAAGCTTTCTTT. This chain joins TRBV5-1 and TRBJ1-1; 8 bases agree with TRBD1. The V gene's germline CDR1 is SGHRS and CDR2 YFSETQ. CDR3 length: 16 residues. The ends lost 1 base at V and 2 bases at J; junction bases unmatched: 7.

This clone was observed a few times. The chain employs TRBV10-3 and TRBJ2-7; D unclear. In germline, CDR1 is ENHRY, CDR2 SYGVKD. The CDR3 length is 16 residues. With 0 bases removed from V and 0 bases from J, the gap between germline ends came to 12 bases. CDR3 in DNA: TGTGCCATCAGTGAGTCGTTAGGTCTAAGCTCCTACGAGCAGTACTTC. This gives the protein CAISESLGLSSYEQYF.

This chain uses TRBV7-2 with TRBJ1-1, with D unresolved. The CDR3 length is 15 residues. The V gene lost 1 base and the J gene lost 5 bases, with 14 bases spanning the gap. The germline gives CDR1 SGHTA, CDR2 FQGNSA. CDR3 nucleotide sequence: TGTGCCAGCAGCTTAGTTGTGACCCATAGGACTGAAGCTTTCTTT. It encodes CASSLVVTHRTEAFF.

The chain recombines TRBV7-2 with TRBJ2-7, with D tentatively TRBD1 (5 bases). V gave up 4 bases and J gave up 3 bases, with 16 bases separating them. This CDR3 is 15 amino acids long. The germline gives CDR1 SGHTA, CDR2 FQGNSA. Here the CDR3 reads CASSSTVGINYEQYF. The DNA of the CDR3 is TGTGCCAGCAGCTCGACAGTGGGGATAAACTACGAGCAGTACTTC.

This rearrangement joins TRBV6-6 to TRBJ2-2; 8 bases map to TRBD2. The CDR3 runs 16 residues. CDR1 and CDR2 from the germline V gene are MNHNY and SVGAGI (reference sequence). V gave up 7 bases and J gave up 1 base; unmatched junction bases: 8. In DNA form, the CDR3 reads TGTGCCAGCAATCGGGGGCTAGCGGGGAACACCGGGGAGCTGTTTTTT. Amino acid sequence: CASNRGLAGNTGELFF.

This clone was seen only a few times. CDR3 residues: CASSPRWGILGNQPQHF. CDR3 nucleotides: TGTGCCAGCAGCCCGCGATGGGGGATTTTGGGCAATCAGCCCCAGCATTTT. The rearrangement uses TRBV7-9 and TRBJ1-5, with TRBD1 as a possible D gene (5 bases). This CDR3 has 17 amino acids. Germline CDR1 is SEHNR and CDR2 is FQNEAQ (reference sequence). Trimming shortened V by 5 bases and J by 2 bases, and 19 bases separated the two germline ends.

This clone has more than one count but fewer than ten. The V and J genes are TRBV4-3 and TRBJ2-3; 7 bases agree with TRBD2. The CDR3 has 13 amino acids. J lost 11 bases, V lost 0 bases, and 5 bases had no gene match. Germline lookup yields CDR1 LGHNA and CDR2 YSLEER. CDR3 DNA: TGCGCCAGCAGCCAAGATCGCGGACTAGGGCAGTATTTT. Its protein is CASSQDRGLGQYF.

This clone was found a few times. This chain connects TRBV18 to TRBJ1-3; tentative D call: TRBD1 (5 bases). CDR1 is KGHSH, CDR2 LQKENI, per germline. The CDR3 extends over 16 amino acids. V lost 7 bases, J lost 0 bases, and 16 bases lay in between. CDR3 nucleotides: TGTGCCAGCTATACCAATGCAGGGAGCTCTGGAAACACCATATATTTT. Residues: CASYTNAGSSGNTIYF. The variable domain in full, with the rest retrieved from reference TRBV18 and TRBJ1-3, is NAGVMQNPRHLVRRRGQEARLRCSPMKGHSHVYWYRQLPEEGLKFMVYLQKENIIDESGMPKERFSAEFPKEGPSILRIQQVVRGDSAAYFCASYTNAGSSGNTIYFGEGSWLTVV.

This clone turned up a few times. This sequence joins TRBV2 and TRBJ1-5, with D possibly matching TRBD1 (5 bases). The CDR3 runs 16 residues. V was cut by 3 bases and J by 2 bases, with 14 bases left in between. Germline V gene data show CDR1 as SNHLY and CDR2 as FYNNEI. The CDR3 DNA reads as TGTGCCAGCAGTGATTTGGGGCAGGTCCGCAATCAGCCCCAGCATTTT. It specifies CASSDLGQVRNQPQHF.

The rearrangement links TRBV11-2 to TRBJ2-7; 8 nucleotides agree with TRBD1. The CDR3 spans 14 residues. The J segment lost 5 bases and the V segment lost 1 base, leaving 4 bases of the junction unmatched. Germline CDR1 SGHAT, CDR2 FQNNGV. In DNA form, the CDR3 reads TGTGCCAGCAGCTTAGGACAGGGGCTTCACGAGCAGTACTTC. Protein product: CASSLGQGLHEQYF.

The chain recombines TRBV25-1 with TRBJ1-4, with D maybe TRBD1 (6 bases). Germline CDR1 MGHDK, CDR2 SYGVNS. The CDR3 covers 15 residues. The ends were cut back, 4 bases at V and 11 bases at J, with 20 bases in the middle. The CDR3 coding sequence is TGTGCCAGCAGTGCCCCTATCCAATGGGACAACAAACTGTTTTTT. Translation gives CASSAPIQWDNKLFF.

This rearrangement joins TRBV29-1 to TRBJ1-2; D is undetermined. Trimming cost V 3 bases and J 8 bases, with 16 bases left between them. Per germline, CDR1 SQVTM and CDR2 ANQGSEA. CDR3 length: 13 residues. For the CDR3, the DNA is TGCAGCGTTGAGAAGGGCTTGACGCGGGGCTACACCTTC. It specifies CSVEKGLTRGYTF. The full variable domain, rest sourced from reference TRBV29-1 and TRBJ1-2, is SAVISQKPSRDICQRGTSLTIQCQVDSQVTMMFWYRQQPGQSLTLIATANQGSEATYESGFVIDKFPISRPNLTFSTLTVSNMSPEDSSIYLCSVEKGLTRGYTFGSGTRLTVV.

This clone was picked up a small number of times. V and J are TRBV2 and TRBJ2-3; the match to TRBD1 covers 12 bases. CDR1 and CDR2 from the germline V gene are SNHLY and FYNNEI. V was clipped by 5 bases and J by 4 bases; unmatched bases: 7. CDR3 length: 16 amino acids. In DNA, the CDR3 is TGTGCCAGCAGTATTTTCGGGACAGGGGGCCCAGATACGCAGTATTTT. Translation gives CASSIFGTGGPDTQYF. Using reference TRBV2 and TRBJ2-3 for the parts outside the CDR3, the full variable domain is EPEVTQTPSHQVTQMGQEVILRCVPISNHLYFYWYRQILGQKVEFLVSFYNNEISEKSEIFDDQFSVERPDGSNFTLKIRSTKLEDSAMYFCASSIFGTGGPDTQYFGPGTRLTVL.

The CDR3 protein is CASSPQGSGQPQHF. CDR3 bases: TGCGCCAGCAGCCCCCAGGGGTCGGGGCAGCCCCAGCATTTT. The chain joins TRBV5-1 to TRBJ1-5; TRBD1 might be the D (6 bases). V was shortened by 4 bases and J by 7 bases, with 15 bases between the two germline ends. The CDR3 extends over 14 amino acids. Per germline, CDR1 SGHRS and CDR2 YFSETQ.

This clone appeared a few times. J is TRBJ2-2 and V is TRBV29-1; possible D gene TRBD2, 5 bases. The CDR3 extends over 14 amino acids. Trimming shortened V by 4 bases and J by 3 bases, and 12 bases separated the two germline ends. Per germline, CDR1 SQVTM and CDR2 ANQGSEA. CDR3: CSVVKGGYTGELFF. CDR3 in DNA: TGCAGCGTTGTAAAAGGAGGATACACCGGGGAGCTGTTTTTT.

This clone was recorded a few times. The chain joins TRBV27 to TRBJ1-2, with TRBD1 matching 10 bases. The ends lost 6 bases at V and 3 bases at J; junction bases unmatched: 4. Germline V gene sequence: CDR1 MNHEY, CDR2 SMNVEV (reference sequence). This CDR3 has 14 amino acids. DNA of the CDR3: TGTGCCAGCAGGACCGGGACAGGGGACTATGGCTACACCTTC. Translation: CASRTGTGDYGYTF.

The chain uses TRBV7-9 and TRBJ1-1; D gene unclear. Germline lookup yields CDR1 SEHNR and CDR2 FQNEAQ (reference sequence). V gave up 3 bases and J gave up 6 bases, with 8 bases separating them. This CDR3 has 12 amino acids. CDR3 DNA: TGTGCCAGCAGCTTTGGAGACGCTGAAGCTTTCTTT. The encoded protein is CASSFGDAEAFF. The full variable domain, in which reference TRBV7-9 and TRBJ1-1 provide the parts outside the CDR3, is DTGVSQNPRHKITKRGQNVTFRCDPISEHNRLYWYRQTLGQGPEFLTYFQNEAQLEKSRLLSDRFSAERPKGSFSTLEIQRTEQGDSAMYLCASSFGDAEAFFGQGTRLTVV.